This TCR beta chain is drawn from a study of radiation and T cells in renal cell carcinoma. CDR3 length: 11 residues. Germline lookup yields CDR1 SGHTA and CDR2 FQGTGA. The ends were cut back, 2 bases at V and 5 bases at J, with 4 bases in the middle. Stated time point: blood 4 weeks post-SBRT, at nephrectomy. Documented treatment: 15 Gy SBRT to primary tumor, nephrectomy 4 weeks later. Nephrectomy followed 15 Gy stereotactic body radiation by 4 weeks. Sequencing was performed with immunoSEQ multiplex PCR; in TCRdb, only in-frame clones are kept and a portion is missing. This table holds tens of thousands of clones, 70% to 90% found once.

This receptor was identified in a man aged 45-65 years with renal cell carcinoma. The specimen comprised blood, sampled from a patient whose treatment included radiotherapy and nephrectomy. The chain links TRBV7-3 to TRBJ2-7; D uncertain. The CDR3: CASSLAHEQYF. The DNA for the CDR3 is TGTGCCAGCAGCTTAGCCCACGAGCAGTACTTC.